These 24 T cell receptor beta chains came from one sample sequenced in a study of T-cell memory formation after mild COVID-19 (dated by TCRdb to 2020 to 2023). The library was made by 5' RACE. Sequenced on an Illumina NovaSeq 6000. In TCRdb, the public reads were trimmed at Q25 with fastp and aligned with MiXCR, with productive beta chains retained. Identical CDR3 protein sequences are pooled into one entry, listed with their most common genes and DNA. The sample table lists roughly 220,000 distinct CDR3 sequences, roughly 10% of them with a count of one. 3.5% of the sample goes to the ten largest clones. Sequenced: PBMCs or a T cell subset sorted from them (not recorded which). The origin of the receptors is a man aged 18-30 years who had mild COVID-19 (a few samples of this study predate the infection). The sample titles of this study are shuffled in the database, so cell type and time point are left out; the donor was told from shared clones.

The table lists this clonotype with many counts. The chain couples TRBV5-1 to TRBJ2-7; no firm D call. The CDR3 spans 14 residues. With 4 bases removed from V and 4 bases from J, the gap between germline ends came to 15 bases. Germline assignment: CDR1 SGHRS and CDR2 YFSETQ. CDR3 DNA: TGCGCCAGCAGCCAGAAGGCAGGATTATACGAGCAGTACTTC. Its protein product is CASSQKAGLYEQYF. The whole variable domain, filled in from reference TRBV5-1 and TRBJ2-7, reads KAGVTQTPRYLIKTRGQQVTLSCSPISGHRSVSWYQQTPGQGLQFLFEYFSETQRNKGNFPGRFSGRQFSNSRSEMNVSTLELGDSALYLCASSQKAGLYEQYFGPGTRLTVT.

The sample holds many counts of this clonotype. The gene calls are TRBV20-1 and TRBJ2-7; D is uncertain. V was trimmed by 3 bases and J by 0 bases, leaving 9 bases between them. This CDR3 is 13 amino acids long. CDR1 DFQATT and CDR2 SNEGSKA come from the germline V gene (reference sequence). CDR3 residues: CSASSASSYEQYV. The CDR3 region has the DNA TGCAGTGCTAGCTCCGCTAGCTCCTACGAGCAGTACGTC.

This clonotype was detected a few times. This chain uses TRBV5-1 with TRBJ2-5; 13 bases are a match to TRBD2. With 4 bases clipped from V and 5 bases from J, the junction kept 11 bases outside the gene matches. The CDR3 covers 17 residues. CDR1 is SGHRS and CDR2 is YFSETQ in the germline V gene. The CDR3 loop is CASSLGTSGGARETQYF. The DNA of the CDR3 is TGCGCCAGCAGCCTGGGAACTAGCGGGGGGGCCCGGGAGACCCAGTACTTC.

This clonotype was counted ten times or more. V gene TRBV5-1 combines with J gene TRBJ1-6, with TRBD1 matching 8 bases. CDR1 is SGHRS, CDR2 YFSETQ, per germline. J was trimmed by 10 bases and V by 0 bases; bases with no gene match: 9. There are 16 residues in the CDR3. The CDR3, as DNA: TGCGCCAGCAGCTTGGCCCCCCAGGGGGCAAACTCACCCCTCCACTTT. Translating gives CASSLAPQGANSPLHF.

This clonotype came up a few times. The chain carries TRBV7-8 and TRBJ2-1; 7 bases line up with TRBD1. The CDR3 totals 12 residues. V lost 5 bases and J lost 8; bases outside the gene matches: 3. Germline V lookup: CDR1 SGHVS, CDR2 FQNEAQ. The CDR3 DNA reads TGTGCCAGCAGCAAGGGGGCCTATGAGCAGTTCTTC. It yields the protein CASSKGAYEQFF.

This clonotype appeared a few times. The chain uses TRBV7-2 and TRBJ2-3, with a possible D match to TRBD2 (6 bases). The CDR3 is 15 amino acids. Germline loops: CDR1 SGHTA, CDR2 FQGNSA. Trimming shortened V by 5 bases and J by 1 base, and 13 bases separated the two germline ends. The CDR3: CASSQYGGGTDTQYF. The CDR3 nucleotides read TGTGCCAGCAGCCAATACGGGGGTGGCACAGATACGCAGTATTTT.

At least ten counts were recorded for this clonotype. V usage is TRBV4-3 and J usage is TRBJ2-5; tentative D call: TRBD1 (5 bases). V was clipped by 4 bases and J by 2 bases, with 14 bases between them. The CDR3 has 15 residues. Germline CDR1 is LGHNA and CDR2 is YSLEER. The DNA of the CDR3 is TGCGCCAGCAGCCGAGGCGTTAGGGGACAAGAGACCCAGTACTTC. This codes for CASSRGVRGQETQYF.

This clonotype was counted ten times or more. The chain couples TRBV20-1 to TRBJ1-3, with no clear D. The CDR3 covers 15 residues. Germline values: CDR1 DFQATT, CDR2 SNEGSKA (reference sequence). V lost 0 bases, J lost 0 bases, and 9 bases lay in between. The CDR3 loop reads CSARDMDPSGNTIYF. The CDR3 DNA follows: TGCAGTGCTAGAGATATGGACCCCTCTGGAAACACCATATATTTT.

This clonotype has at least ten counts. The CDR3 spells CASSAGATDTQYF. The CDR3 DNA is TGTGCCAGCAGCGCGGGGGCCACAGATACGCAGTATTTT. The rearrangement joins TRBV7-3 to TRBJ2-3, with D perhaps matching TRBD2 (7 bases). This CDR3 has 13 amino acids. Per germline, CDR1 SGHTA and CDR2 FQGTGA. V was clipped by 5 bases and J by 2 bases, with 8 bases between them.

This clonotype has just a few counts. CDR3: CASSQDGREGYGYTF. In nucleotides, the CDR3 is TGCGCCAGCAGCCAAGACGGCAGGGAGGGGTATGGCTACACCTTC. The chain is built from TRBV4-3 and TRBJ1-2; tentative D call: TRBD1 (5 bases). The ends were cut back, 0 bases at V and 5 bases at J, with 13 bases in the middle. Per germline, CDR1 LGHNA and CDR2 YSLEER. The CDR3 consists of 15 residues.

This clonotype was found a few times. V is TRBV7-2 and J is TRBJ1-6, with 10 bases identical to TRBD1. Germline lookup yields CDR1 SGHTA and CDR2 FQGNSA. With 5 bases clipped from V and 8 bases from J, the junction kept 9 bases outside the gene matches. The length of the CDR3 is 16 residues. The CDR3 DNA reads TGTGCCAGCAGCCCGGTCCAGGGACAGGGGTATTCACCCCTCCACTTT. Translation gives CASSPVQGQGYSPLHF.

This clonotype was counted many times. The J gene is TRBJ2-7, the V gene TRBV7-2, with 11 bases that match TRBD2. This CDR3 is 17 amino acids long. Germline CDR1 reads SGHTA; CDR2 reads FQGNSA. Losses at the gene ends were 5 bases for V and 2 bases for J; bases not matched to a gene: 11. CDR3 in DNA: TGTGCCAGCAGCCGTGGCGTAGCGGGGGGGTCCCCCTACGAGCAGTACTTC. Its translation is CASSRGVAGGSPYEQYF.

This clonotype was seen a few times. The chain's CDR3 is CASSLSALVREQFF. The CDR3 region has the DNA TGTGCCAGCAGTTTATCCGCCCTAGTACGTGAGCAGTTCTTC. V usage is TRBV12-3 or TRBV12-4 and J usage is TRBJ2-1, with D uncertain. Deletions cut 2 bases from V and 9 bases from J, with 14 bases between. This CDR3 contains 14 residues.

J is TRBJ1-2 and V is TRBV20-1; the match to TRBD1 covers 7 bases. Germline V lookup: CDR1 DFQATT, CDR2 SNEGSKA (reference sequence). The CDR3 runs to 14 residues. Germline trimming cut 6 bases from V and 7 bases from J; bases unmatched to any gene: 14. The CDR3 spells CSAQQQGLRGGYTF. DNA of the CDR3: TGCAGTGCCCAACAACAGGGGCTCAGGGGTGGCTACACCTTC.

The rearrangement links TRBV7-6 to TRBJ1-6; 8 positions agree with TRBD1. Germline V gene data show CDR1 as SGHVS and CDR2 as FNYEAQ. This CDR3 is 13 amino acids long. With V trimmed by 1 base and J by 13 bases, 3 bases remained unmatched. The CDR3 DNA sequence: TGTGCCAGCAGCTTAGGACAGGGGAACCCCCTCCACTTT. It codes for CASSLGQGNPLHF.

This clonotype has just a few counts. The chain links TRBV10-3 to TRBJ2-7, with D unresolved. Germline V gives CDR1 ENHRY, CDR2 SYGVKD. Trimming cost V 7 bases and J 2 bases, with 15 bases left between them. The CDR3 loop spans 14 amino acids. CDR3 sequence: CAIKTGLSTYEQYF. The CDR3, as DNA: TGTGCCATCAAGACCGGGCTTAGTACCTACGAGCAGTACTTC.

The chain couples TRBV5-4 to TRBJ2-5, with TRBD2 identical over 7 bases. The trim removed 4 bases at V and 2 bases at J, leaving 5 bases unmatched. The germline V gene has CDR1 SGHNT and CDR2 YYREEE (reference sequence). The CDR3 has 14 amino acids. The CDR3 reads CASSDRTRQETQYF. For the CDR3, the DNA is TGTGCCAGCAGCGATAGGACTAGGCAAGAGACCCAGTACTTC.

The chain couples TRBV7-2 to TRBJ2-6; no clear D. This CDR3 region has 16 residues. V was pared by 5 bases and J by 1 base, with 12 bases between. Germline lookup yields CDR1 SGHTA and CDR2 FQGNSA. The CDR3 loop is CASSTDASSGANVLTF. CDR3 DNA: TGTGCCAGCAGCACGGACGCCAGTTCTGGGGCCAACGTCCTGACTTTC.

This clonotype occurred a few times. The rearrangement joins TRBV7-9 to TRBJ2-5; 10 positions match TRBD1. Per germline, CDR1 SEHNR and CDR2 FQNEAQ (reference sequence). This CDR3 comprises 16 residues. V gave up 1 base and J gave up 1 base; unmatched junction bases: 3. The chain's CDR3 is CASSLGDRGPQETQYF. CDR3 nucleotides: TGTGCCAGCAGCTTAGGGGACAGGGGTCCCCAAGAGACCCAGTACTTC.

The rearrangement joins TRBV5-1 to TRBJ1-6; D might be TRBD1 (6 bases). Trimming stripped 4 bases from V and 2 bases from J, with 16 bases between. This CDR3 is 17 amino acids long. The germline V gene encodes CDR1 SGHRS and CDR2 YFSETQ. Written as DNA, the CDR3 is TGCGCCAGCAGCCCCGGCGGGGGCTACACCTATAATTCACCCCTCCACTTT. The encoded protein is CASSPGGGYTYNSPLHF. Supplemented by reference TRBV5-1 and TRBJ1-6, the full variable domain reads KAGVTQTPRYLIKTRGQQVTLSCSPISGHRSVSWYQQTPGQGLQFLFEYFSETQRNKGNFPGRFSGRQFSNSRSEMNVSTLELGDSALYLCASSPGGGYTYNSPLHFGNGTRLTVT.

This clonotype was seen only a few times. V gene TRBV7-3 combines with J gene TRBJ1-1; 8 nucleotides align to TRBD1. This CDR3 has 16 residues. With V trimmed by 1 base and J by 11 bases, 15 bases remained unmatched. Germline-derived CDR1 and CDR2 are SGHTA and FQGTGA. The chain's CDR3 is CASSLNPAGTGGTAFF. The CDR3 bases are TGTGCCAGCAGCTTAAATCCCGCCGGAACAGGGGGTACGGCTTTCTTT.

The chain has TRBV21-1 and TRBJ2-3; the D call in the table, TRBD2, was not verified against the DNA. TRBV21-1 is listed as a pseudogene. The CDR3 is 17 residues long. CDR3 coding DNA: TGTGCCAGCAGCAAAGATGCTAGCGGGGCCCTAAGGGATACGCAGTATTTT. Its protein product is CASSKDASGALRDTQYF.

This clonotype was detected only a few times. The rearrangement joins TRBV20-1 to TRBJ2-3; 8 nucleotides line up with TRBD2. With V trimmed by 0 bases and J by 1 base, 6 bases remained unmatched. CDR3 length equals 16 residues. Germline-derived CDR1 and CDR2 are DFQATT and SNEGSKA (reference sequence). The CDR3 coding sequence is TGCAGTGCTAGAGATGTCCGGGGGGGCCGCACAGATACGCAGTATTTT. Protein: CSARDVRGGRTDTQYF.

In this sample, this clonotype turned up many times. V and J are TRBV14 and TRBJ2-7; D is perhaps TRBD1 (5 bases). Trimming took off 4 bases at V and 0 bases at J, with 13 bases between the two ends. Germline CDR1 is SGHDN and CDR2 is FVKESK. The CDR3 loop spans 15 amino acids. DNA for the CDR3: TGTGCCAGCAGCCGAATGACAGCCTACTCCTACGAGCAGTACTTC. Its translation is CASSRMTAYSYEQYF.